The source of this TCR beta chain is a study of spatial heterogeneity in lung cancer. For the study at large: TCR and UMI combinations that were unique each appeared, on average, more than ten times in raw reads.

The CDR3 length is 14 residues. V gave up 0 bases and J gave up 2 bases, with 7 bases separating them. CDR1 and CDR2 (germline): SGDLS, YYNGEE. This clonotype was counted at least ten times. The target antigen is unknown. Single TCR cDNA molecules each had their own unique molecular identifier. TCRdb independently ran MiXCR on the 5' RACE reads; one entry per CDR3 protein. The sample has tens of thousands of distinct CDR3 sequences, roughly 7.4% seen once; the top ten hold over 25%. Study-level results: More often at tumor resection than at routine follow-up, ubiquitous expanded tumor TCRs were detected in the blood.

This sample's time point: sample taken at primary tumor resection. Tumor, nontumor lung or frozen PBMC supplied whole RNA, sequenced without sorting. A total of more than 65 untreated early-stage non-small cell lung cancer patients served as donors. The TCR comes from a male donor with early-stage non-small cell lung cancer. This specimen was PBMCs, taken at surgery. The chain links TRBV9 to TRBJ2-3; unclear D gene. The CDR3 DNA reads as TGTGCCAGCAGCGTAGAGGCAGTCACAGATACGCAGTATTTT. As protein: CASSVEAVTDTQYF.